The sequence of this T cell receptor beta chain was determined in a study of CD8+CD57+ T cells in acquired aplastic anemia. By flow cytometry, patients selected for sequencing had shown an expansion of CD8+CD57+ cells. Genomic DNA, the template, was used for profiling of the TCR beta VDJ and CDR3. TCRdb fed the reads into MiXCR, producing one record per CDR3 protein. Here the sample spans 160,000 or so distinct CDR3 sequences, about 45% being singletons. This CDR3 region has 11 residues. Per the germline V gene, CDR1 is SGHTA and CDR2 is FQGNSA. V lost 1 base and J 10 bases, leaving 5 bases between the germline ends.

This clonotype originated in a human donor with aplastic anemia. Sequenced material: sorted CD4+, CD8+, or CD8+CD57+ T cells (not recorded which) from PBMCs. The V and J genes are TRBV7-2 and TRBJ2-1; D remains ambiguous. The CDR3 DNA sequence: TGTGCCAGCAGCTTAGTACTCGAGCAGTTCTTC. It translates to CASSLVLEQFF.